This T cell receptor (beta chain) emerged from a study of post-analysis software for immune sequencing data. Study information: Recorded subtypes: relapsing-remitting, secondary progressive, progressive-relapsing; some patients unannotated. The study's findings and limits: Controls showed significantly higher normalized Chao1 diversity than did multiple sclerosis patients. Patients carried roughly 5 TRBV segments more frequently than controls did, and TRBV5-6, TRBV5-1 and TRBV20-1 were among them.

Tagging with unique molecular identifiers was a feature of the TCR beta cDNA libraries. About 540,000 cDNA molecules were obtained from roughly 0.93 to 9.6 million T cells. TCRdb recomputed calls from the PCR reads with MiXCR, one row per CDR3 protein. The data hold 500,000 to 600,000 distinct CDR3 sequences, with about 44% observed a single time. The CDR3 covers 15 residues. Trimming at V came to 3 bases and at J to 7 bases, leaving 10 bases not matched to a gene. CDR1 is LGHDT and CDR2 is YNNKEL in the germline V gene (reference sequence). On this clonotype: As yet, its antigen is unknown.

This TCR was recovered from a girl aged 5 to 17 with multiple sclerosis. The sequenced material came from blood. The J gene is TRBJ1-1, the V gene TRBV3-1; TRBD1 matches 8 bases. The CDR3 reads CASSHPRQGRNEAFF. CDR3 in DNA: TGTGCCAGCAGCCACCCTCGACAGGGGAGGAATGAAGCTTTCTTT. Variable domain in full (rest from reference TRBV3-1 and TRBJ1-1): DTAVSQTPKYLVTQMGNDKSIKCEQNLGHDTMYWYKQDSKKFLKIMFSYNNKELIINETVPNRFSPKSPDKAHLNLHINSLELGDSAVYFCASSHPRQGRNEAFFGQGTRLTVV.